These 10 T cell receptor beta chains were all obtained from the same sample, sequenced in a study of shared clonotypes between healthy human individuals. Sequenced by immunoSEQ multiplex PCR; TCRdb stores in-frame clones only, minus some. The table includes hundreds of thousands of clones, roughly 70% detected once. The sample taken for sequencing was memory CD4+ T cells sorted from blood. Subset reported: CD45RA-negative fraction. These receptors were obtained from a man aged 30-40 years in good health.

The J gene is TRBJ2-7, the V gene TRBV5-1, with 7 positions matching TRBD2. V trimming: 0 bases; J trimming: 4 bases; junction bases outside the gene matches: 16. The germline CDR1 and CDR2 sequences are SGHRS and YFSETQ. This CDR3 spans 18 amino acids. The DNA for the CDR3 is TGCGCCAGCAGCTTGGGACCGCCCGCTAGCGGAGAGTGGTACGAGCAGTACTTC. As protein: CASSLGPPASGEWYEQYF.

This sequence joins TRBV7-2 and TRBJ1-2, with TRBD1 matching 11 bases. The germline CDR1 and CDR2 sequences are SGHTA and FQGNSA. The CDR3 loop spans 14 amino acids. The CDR3 loop is CATRPGQGGYGYTF. The CDR3 DNA sequence: TGTGCTACACGACCGGGACAGGGGGGGTATGGCTACACCTTC.

This CDR3 reads CASSLRGELFF. CDR3 coding DNA: TGTGCCAGCAGCCTACGGGGGGAGCTGTTTTTT. This chain links TRBV14 with TRBJ2-2; D uncertain. Germline-derived CDR1 and CDR2 are SGHDN and FVKESK. The germline V and J ends were trimmed by 4 bases and 8 bases, with 5 bases remaining between them. CDR3 size: 11 residues.

The chain recombines TRBV15 with TRBJ2-5; the match to TRBD2 covers 8 bases. Germline-derived CDR1 and CDR2 are LNHNV and YYDKDF (reference sequence). V dropped 8 bases and J dropped 2; count of bases not matched to a gene: 7. The CDR3 runs 14 residues. As DNA, the CDR3 is TGTGCCACCTCGGTGGCTAGCGGGCAAGAGACCCAGTACTTC. As protein: CATSVASGQETQYF.

This chain joins TRBV15 and TRBJ2-1, with 9 bases identical to TRBD2. The V segment lost 0 bases and the J segment 10 bases; nucleotides outside the gene matches: 7. In germline, CDR1 is LNHNV, CDR2 YYDKDF (reference sequence). CDR3 length: 15 amino acids. CDR3 DNA sequence: TGTGCCACCAGCAGAGAACCGGGACTAGCAGGCGAGCAGTTCTTC. This translates into CATSREPGLAGEQFF.

This clone has only one observation. The chain joins TRBV28 to TRBJ1-1, with D perhaps matching TRBD1 (6 bases). The CDR3 runs 15 residues. Germline CDR1 reads MDHEN; CDR2 reads SYDVKM. Trimming stripped 1 base from V and 2 bases from J, with 11 bases between. The CDR3 nucleotides are TGTGCCAGCAGTTTATTAGGGGGATTTAACACTGAAGCTTTCTTT. This gives the protein CASSLLGGFNTEAFF.

The table lists this clone with a few counts. The sample holds other DNA sequences that translate to the same CDR3. This chain connects TRBV6-1 to TRBJ1-5; no definite D call. Germline CDR1 reads MNHNS; CDR2 reads SASEGT. V was pared by 0 bases and J by 3 bases, with 9 bases between. This CDR3 region has 15 residues. CDR3 sequence reads: CASSEAGGDNQPQHF. The DNA of the CDR3 is TGTGCCAGCAGTGAAGCGGGCGGTGACAATCAGCCCCAGCATTTT.

V gene TRBV19 combines with J gene TRBJ2-2; D is perhaps TRBD2 (5 bases). The CDR3 consists of 15 residues. Per germline, CDR1 LNHDA and CDR2 SQIVND (reference sequence). V dropped 5 bases and J dropped 0 bases, with 10 bases sitting between them. CDR3 in DNA: TGTGCCAGTAGTTTAGCGCAAGCGAACACCGGGGAGCTGTTTTTT. Translation: CASSLAQANTGELFF.

As DNA, the CDR3 is TGTGCCAGCAGTTGGGGGACAGAGAACTATGGCTACACCTTC. It translates to CASSWGTENYGYTF. V gene TRBV28 combines with J gene TRBJ1-2; 7 bases agree with TRBD1. Germline V gene lookup returns CDR1 MDHEN and CDR2 SYDVKM. The CDR3 has 14 amino acids. The V segment lost 4 bases and the J segment 2 bases; nucleotides outside the gene matches: 4.

This clone showed up just once. The chain recombines TRBV5-8 with TRBJ1-2; 9 nucleotides match TRBD1. This CDR3 region has 13 residues. The V gene end was trimmed by 4 bases and the J gene end by 7 bases; junction bases not matched to a gene: 5. Germline V gene sequence: CDR1 SGHTS, CDR2 YDEGEE. This CDR3 reads CASSPGQGRGYTF. The CDR3 DNA is TGTGCCAGCAGCCCGGGACAGGGCCGTGGCTACACCTTC.